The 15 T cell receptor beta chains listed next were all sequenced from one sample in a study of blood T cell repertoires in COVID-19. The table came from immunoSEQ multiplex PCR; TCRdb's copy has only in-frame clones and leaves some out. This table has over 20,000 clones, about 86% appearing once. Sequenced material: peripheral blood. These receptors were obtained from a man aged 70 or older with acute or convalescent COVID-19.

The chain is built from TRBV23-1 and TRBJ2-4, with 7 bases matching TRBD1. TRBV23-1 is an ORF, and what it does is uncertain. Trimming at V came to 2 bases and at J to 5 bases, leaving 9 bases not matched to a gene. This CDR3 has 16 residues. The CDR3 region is CASSQRDRAQENIQYF. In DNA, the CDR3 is TGCGCCAGCAGTCAACGTGACAGGGCCCAGGAAAACATTCAGTACTTC.

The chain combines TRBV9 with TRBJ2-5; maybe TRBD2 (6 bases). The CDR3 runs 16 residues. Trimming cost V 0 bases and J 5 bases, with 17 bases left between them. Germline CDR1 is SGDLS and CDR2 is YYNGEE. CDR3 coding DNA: TGTGCCAGCAGCGTAGGAGGAGGGAGAGGGCAGGAGACCCAGTACTTC. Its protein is CASSVGGGRGQETQYF.

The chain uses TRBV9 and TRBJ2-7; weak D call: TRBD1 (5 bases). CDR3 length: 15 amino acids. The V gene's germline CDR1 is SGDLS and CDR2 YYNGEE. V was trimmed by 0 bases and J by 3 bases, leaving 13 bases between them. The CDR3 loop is CASSVDWGQGYEQYF. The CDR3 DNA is TGTGCCAGCAGCGTAGACTGGGGCCAGGGCTACGAGCAGTACTTC.

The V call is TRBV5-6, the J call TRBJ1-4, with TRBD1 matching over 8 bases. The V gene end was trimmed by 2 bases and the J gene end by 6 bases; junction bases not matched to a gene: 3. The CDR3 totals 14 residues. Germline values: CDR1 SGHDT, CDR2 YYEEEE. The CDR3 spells CASSFDRGHEKLFF. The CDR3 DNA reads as TGTGCCAGCAGCTTCGACAGGGGCCATGAAAAACTGTTTTTT. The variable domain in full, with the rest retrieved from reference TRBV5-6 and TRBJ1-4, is DAGVTQSPTHLIKTRGQQVTLRCSPKSGHDTVSWYQQALGQGPQFIFQYYEEEERQRGNFPDRFSGHQFPNYSSELNVNALLLGDSALYLCASSFDRGHEKLFFGSGTQLSVL.

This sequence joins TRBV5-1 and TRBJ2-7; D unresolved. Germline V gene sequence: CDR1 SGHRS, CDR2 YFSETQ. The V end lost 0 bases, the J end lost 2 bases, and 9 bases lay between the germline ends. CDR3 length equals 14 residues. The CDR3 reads CASSLVGVTYEQYF. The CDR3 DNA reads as TGCGCCAGCAGCTTGGTTGGAGTTACCTACGAGCAGTACTTC.

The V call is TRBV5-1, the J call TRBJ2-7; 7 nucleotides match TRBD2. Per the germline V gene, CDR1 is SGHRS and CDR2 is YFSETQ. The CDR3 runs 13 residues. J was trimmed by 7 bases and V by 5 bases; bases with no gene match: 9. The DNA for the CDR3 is TGCGCCAGCAGGGAAGGAACTAGCGAAGAGCAGTACTTC. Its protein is CASREGTSEEQYF.

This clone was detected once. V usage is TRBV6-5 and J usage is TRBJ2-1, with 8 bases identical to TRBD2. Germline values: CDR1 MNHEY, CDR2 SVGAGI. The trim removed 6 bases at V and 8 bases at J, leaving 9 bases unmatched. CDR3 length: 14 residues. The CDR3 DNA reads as TGTGCCAGCAGGAAACTAGCGGACGGGGATGAGCAGTTCTTC. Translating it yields CASRKLADGDEQFF.

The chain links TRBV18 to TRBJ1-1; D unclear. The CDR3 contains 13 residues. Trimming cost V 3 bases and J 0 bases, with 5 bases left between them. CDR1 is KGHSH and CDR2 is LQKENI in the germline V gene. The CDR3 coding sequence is TGTGCCAGCTCACCCCCAGTGAACACTGAAGCTTTCTTT. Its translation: CASSPPVNTEAFF.

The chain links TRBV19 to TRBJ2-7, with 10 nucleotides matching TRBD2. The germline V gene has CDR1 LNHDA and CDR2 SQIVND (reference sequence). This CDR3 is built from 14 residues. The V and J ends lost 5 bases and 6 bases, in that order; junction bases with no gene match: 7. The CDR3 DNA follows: TGTGCCAGTAGTGGACTAGCGGCAACCCGCGAGCAGTACTTC. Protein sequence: CASSGLAATREQYF.

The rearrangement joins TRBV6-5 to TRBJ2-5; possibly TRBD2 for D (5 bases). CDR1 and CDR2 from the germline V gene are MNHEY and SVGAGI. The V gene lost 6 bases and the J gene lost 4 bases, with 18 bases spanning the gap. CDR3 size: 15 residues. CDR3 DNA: TGTGCCAGCAGCGATGGACTCCCCCCCCGAGAGACCCAGTACTTC. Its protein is CASSDGLPPRETQYF.

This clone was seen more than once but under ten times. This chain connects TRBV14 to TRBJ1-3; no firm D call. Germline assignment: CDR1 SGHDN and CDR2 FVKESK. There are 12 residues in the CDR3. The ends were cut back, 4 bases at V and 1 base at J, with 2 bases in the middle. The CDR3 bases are TGTGCCAGCAGCCCTTCTGGAAACACCATATATTTT. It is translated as CASSPSGNTIYF. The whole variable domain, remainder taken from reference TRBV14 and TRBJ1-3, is EAGVTQFPSHSVIEKGQTVTLRCDPISGHDNLYWYRRVMGKEIKFLLHFVKESKQDESGMPNNRFLAERTGGTYSTLKVQPAELEDSGVYFCASSPSGNTIYFGEGSWLTVV.

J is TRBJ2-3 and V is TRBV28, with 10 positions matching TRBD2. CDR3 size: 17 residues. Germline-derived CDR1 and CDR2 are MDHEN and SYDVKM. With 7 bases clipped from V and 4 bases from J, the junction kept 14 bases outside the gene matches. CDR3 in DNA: TGTGCCAGCATCAAGGGGGGGGCTAGCGGGAGTTCAGATACGCAGTATTTT. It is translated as CASIKGGASGSSDTQYF.

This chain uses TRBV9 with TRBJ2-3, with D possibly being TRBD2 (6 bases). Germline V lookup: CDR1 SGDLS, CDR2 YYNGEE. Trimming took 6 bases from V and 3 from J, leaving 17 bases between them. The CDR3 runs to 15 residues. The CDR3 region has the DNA TGTGCCAGCACCCCCCTTCTAGCGCCAACAGATACGCAGTATTTT. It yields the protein CASTPLLAPTDTQYF.

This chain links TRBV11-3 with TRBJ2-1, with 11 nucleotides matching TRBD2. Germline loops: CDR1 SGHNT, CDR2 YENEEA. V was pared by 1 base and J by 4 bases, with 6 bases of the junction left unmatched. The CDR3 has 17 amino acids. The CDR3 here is CASSLGLAGTKYNEQFF. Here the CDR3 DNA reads TGTGCCAGCAGCTTAGGACTAGCGGGGACCAAGTACAATGAGCAGTTCTTC.

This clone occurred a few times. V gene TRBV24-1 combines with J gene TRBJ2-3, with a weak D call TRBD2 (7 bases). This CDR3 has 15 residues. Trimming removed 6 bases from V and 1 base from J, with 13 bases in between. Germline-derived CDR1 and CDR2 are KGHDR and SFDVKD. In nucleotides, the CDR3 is TGTGCCACCAGTCCGGGGGGCGCCGGCACAGATACGCAGTATTTT. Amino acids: CATSPGGAGTDTQYF.